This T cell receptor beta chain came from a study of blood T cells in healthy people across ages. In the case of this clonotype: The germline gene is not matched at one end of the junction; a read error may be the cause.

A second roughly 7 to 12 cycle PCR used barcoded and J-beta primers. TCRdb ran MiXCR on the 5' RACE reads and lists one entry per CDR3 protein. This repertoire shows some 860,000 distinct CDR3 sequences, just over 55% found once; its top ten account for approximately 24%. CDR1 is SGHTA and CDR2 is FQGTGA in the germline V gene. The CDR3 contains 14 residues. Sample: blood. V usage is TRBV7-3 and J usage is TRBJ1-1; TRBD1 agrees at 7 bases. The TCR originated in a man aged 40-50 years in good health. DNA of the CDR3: TGTGCCGGCAGCTCACAGGGGAGCGATACTGAAGCTTTCTTT. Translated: CAGSSQGSDTEAFF.